The 12 T cell receptor beta chains in this list originate from one sample, sequenced in a study of cytomegalovirus exposure and HLA in healthy donors. PCR used 60 Vbeta primers and 13 Jbeta primers. Some clones are missing from TCRdb's copy, which holds only in-frame ones; the method was immunoSEQ multiplex PCR. The profile shows about 130,000 clones, 77% of them singletons. Sequencing was done on a sample of PBMCs. The receptor source for this set is a woman aged 40-49 years in good health and CMV-seropositive.

The rearrangement links TRBV6-1 to TRBJ1-2; a weak D match, TRBD1 (5 bases). This CDR3 region has 15 residues. The germline gives CDR1 MNHNS, CDR2 SASEGT. Trimming left V 8 bases short and J 5 bases short, with 21 bases between. In DNA form, the CDR3 reads TGTGCCAGCTTATACAGGCCTTACTTCTCATATGGCTACACCTTC. It encodes CASLYRPYFSYGYTF.

The V call is TRBV7-2, the J call TRBJ1-1, with 9 bases matching TRBD1. Trimming took 2 bases from V and 0 from J; bases not matched to a gene: 4. CDR1 and CDR2 from the germline V gene are SGHTA and FQGNSA. The CDR3 totals 16 residues. Written as DNA, the CDR3 is TGTGCCAGCAGCTTAAGACAGGGGGGCTTGAACACTGAAGCTTTCTTT. It encodes CASSLRQGGLNTEAFF.

This clone was seen a few times. J is TRBJ1-5 and V is TRBV28, with TRBD1 identical over 9 bases. J was trimmed by 4 bases and V by 4 bases; bases with no gene match: 8. The CDR3 loop spans 16 amino acids. Per the germline V gene, CDR1 is MDHEN and CDR2 is SYDVKM. This CDR3 is CASSWNRGLGNQPQHF. Here the CDR3 DNA reads TGTGCCAGCAGTTGGAACAGGGGGCTGGGGAATCAGCCCCAGCATTTT.

The chain is built from TRBV2 and TRBJ2-3; perhaps TRBD2 as D (5 bases). With 9 bases removed from V and 5 bases from J, the gap between germline ends came to 12 bases. The CDR3 loop spans 12 amino acids. CDR1 is SNHLY and CDR2 is FYNNEI in the germline V gene. CDR3 region: CASTGLVDTQYF. CDR3 bases: TGTGCCAGTACCGGACTTGTAGATACGCAGTATTTT.

The rearrangement uses TRBV5-1 and TRBJ2-5; 10 positions agree with TRBD2. Germline V CDR1 and CDR2: SGHRS, YFSETQ. The CDR3 loop spans 15 amino acids. J gave up 2 bases and V 4 bases, and 5 bases lay outside the gene matches. The CDR3 is CASSHQLAGQETQYF. The DNA for the CDR3 is TGCGCCAGCAGCCACCAACTAGCGGGACAAGAGACCCAGTACTTC.

This clone was counted between two and nine times. The rearrangement joins TRBV7-9 to TRBJ2-1; D remains unclear. The CDR3 has 12 amino acids. Trimming removed 5 bases at V and 3 bases at J, with 5 bases between. Looked up from germline, CDR1 is SEHNR and CDR2 is FQNEAQ (reference sequence). CDR3 sequence (DNA): TGTGCCAGCAGCCCAGACTACAATGAGCAGTTCTTC. It is translated as CASSPDYNEQFF. The full variable domain, rest sourced from reference TRBV7-9 and TRBJ2-1, is DTGVSQNPRHKITKRGQNVTFRCDPISEHNRLYWYRQTLGQGPEFLTYFQNEAQLEKSRLLSDRFSAERPKGSFSTLEIQRTEQGDSAMYLCASSPDYNEQFFGPGTRLTVL.

This clone was seen repeatedly, ten times or more. The chain links TRBV19 to TRBJ1-5; D possibly corresponds to TRBD1 (6 bases). Germline lookup yields CDR1 LNHDA and CDR2 SQIVND (reference sequence). The CDR3 has 15 amino acids. V lost 5 bases, J lost 5 bases, and 16 bases lay in between. The CDR3 region is CASSVTGYADQPQHF. The CDR3 DNA reads as TGTGCCAGTAGTGTCACAGGGTACGCAGATCAGCCCCAGCATTTT.

The chain couples TRBV6-5 to TRBJ2-3, with D unclear. The germline CDR1 and CDR2 sequences are MNHEY and SVGAGI. Trimming took 0 bases from V and 4 from J, leaving 11 bases between them. This CDR3 is built from 15 residues. The CDR3 reads CASSYSPRSADTQYF. CDR3 in DNA: TGTGCCAGCAGTTACTCGCCCCGGAGCGCAGATACGCAGTATTTT.

The chain combines TRBV30 with TRBJ2-2; D gene ambiguous. V dropped 3 bases and J dropped 3 bases, with 8 bases sitting between them. CDR1 and CDR2 from the germline V gene are GTSNPN and SVGIG (reference sequence). This CDR3 contains 13 residues. The CDR3 region is CAWRVRHTGELFF. The CDR3 nucleotides are TGTGCCTGGAGAGTCAGGCACACCGGGGAGCTGTTTTTT.

V is TRBV6-5 and J is TRBJ2-2, with 8 bases identical to TRBD2. Per germline, CDR1 MNHEY and CDR2 SVGAGI. The CDR3 is 13 residues long. With 11 bases clipped from V and 6 bases from J, the junction kept 8 bases outside the gene matches. This CDR3 is CAAGGRAAGELFF. In DNA form, the CDR3 reads TGTGCCGCGGGGGGCAGGGCGGCCGGGGAGCTGTTTTTT.

This clone has only a few counts. The chain carries TRBV9 and TRBJ2-3, with 8 nucleotides matching TRBD2. The germline CDR1 and CDR2 sequences are SGDLS and YYNGEE. Losses at the gene ends were 0 bases for V and 5 bases for J; bases not matched to a gene: 8. The CDR3 is made up of 16 amino acids. The CDR3 loop is CASSVGREGRGDTQYF. For the CDR3, the DNA is TGTGCCAGCAGCGTAGGCCGGGAGGGCCGAGGAGATACGCAGTATTTT.

The chain uses TRBV5-1 and TRBJ2-3; 7 bases fit TRBD1. Germline loops: CDR1 SGHRS, CDR2 YFSETQ. The junction had 4 bases not matched to a gene; V was cut back by 4 bases and J by 2 bases. The CDR3 totals 14 residues. CDR3 loop: CASSRDSLTDTQYF. In DNA form, the CDR3 reads TGCGCCAGCAGCAGGGACAGCCTCACAGATACGCAGTATTTT.